The text below deals with one T cell receptor beta chain. The antigen remains unidentified. Profiled with immunoSEQ multiplex PCR; TCRdb holds only in-frame clones, not every one. The sample records a few hundred thousand clones, 80% to 90% being singletons. Treatment indicated: about 20 received Ad26.COV2.S at low or high dose, single or two shots; about 5 received placebo; per-sample allocation not given. Sampling was done on day 63 after the first vaccine or placebo injection. This entry belongs to a study of Ad26.COV2.S vaccination and SARS-CoV-2 variants. Study details: Intramuscularly, Ad26.COV2.S was given either once or twice, 56 days apart.

Study observations and caveats: Reports say spike-specific CD8+ and CD4+ T cell responses covered substantial breadth after vaccination.

The V end was cut by 1 base, the J end by 1 base, with 5 bases between. Germline V gene sequence: CDR1 PRHDT, CDR2 FYEKMQ (reference sequence). CDR3 length: 13 residues. This specimen consisted of peripheral blood, obtained in a trial of Ad26.COV2.S vaccine versus placebo. The rearrangement joins TRBV13 to TRBJ2-7; D is ambiguous. The clonotype comes from a person aged 18-65 years who received the Ad26.COV2.S COVID-19 vaccine or a placebo. Here the CDR3 DNA reads TGTGCCAGCAGCTTAGAGAGATCCTACGAGCAGTACTTC. Its protein is CASSLERSYEQYF.